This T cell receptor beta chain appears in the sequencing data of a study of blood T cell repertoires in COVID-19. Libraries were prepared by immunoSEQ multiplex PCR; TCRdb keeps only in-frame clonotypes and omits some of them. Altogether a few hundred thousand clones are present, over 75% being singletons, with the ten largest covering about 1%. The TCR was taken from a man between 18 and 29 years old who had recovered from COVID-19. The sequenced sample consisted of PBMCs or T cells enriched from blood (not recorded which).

This CDR3 reads CASSIEGAGTEAFF. DNA of the CDR3: TGTGCCAGTAGTATCGAGGGGGCAGGGACTGAAGCTTTCTTT. The chain is built from TRBV19 and TRBJ1-1; 7 bases are a match to TRBD1. Germline CDR1 reads LNHDA; CDR2 reads SQIVND (reference sequence). The CDR3 covers 14 residues. The V segment lost 3 bases and the J segment 5 bases; nucleotides outside the gene matches: 6.